Detailed here is one TCR beta chain. V gave up 5 bases and J gave up 8 bases; unmatched junction bases: 12. The CDR3 sequence is 15 residues long. The germline V gene encodes CDR1 MDHEN and CDR2 SYDVKM. The data originate from a study of graft-versus-host responses after intestinal transplantation. Here immunoSEQ multiplex PCR was the method, and the copy in TCRdb shows in-frame clones only, minus some. This table has 77,000 or so clones, about 90% appearing once. This specimen was PBMCs, taken 98 days after intestinal transplantation. This clonotype was obtained from a human patient who received an intestinal transplant, so some T cells may come from the graft donor. The gene calls are TRBV28 and TRBJ1-2; 9 bases are shared with TRBD1. CDR3 coding DNA: TGTGCCAGCAGTCAAGCGACAGGGGGAGGGAAAGGCTACACCTTC. This codes for CASSQATGGGKGYTF.